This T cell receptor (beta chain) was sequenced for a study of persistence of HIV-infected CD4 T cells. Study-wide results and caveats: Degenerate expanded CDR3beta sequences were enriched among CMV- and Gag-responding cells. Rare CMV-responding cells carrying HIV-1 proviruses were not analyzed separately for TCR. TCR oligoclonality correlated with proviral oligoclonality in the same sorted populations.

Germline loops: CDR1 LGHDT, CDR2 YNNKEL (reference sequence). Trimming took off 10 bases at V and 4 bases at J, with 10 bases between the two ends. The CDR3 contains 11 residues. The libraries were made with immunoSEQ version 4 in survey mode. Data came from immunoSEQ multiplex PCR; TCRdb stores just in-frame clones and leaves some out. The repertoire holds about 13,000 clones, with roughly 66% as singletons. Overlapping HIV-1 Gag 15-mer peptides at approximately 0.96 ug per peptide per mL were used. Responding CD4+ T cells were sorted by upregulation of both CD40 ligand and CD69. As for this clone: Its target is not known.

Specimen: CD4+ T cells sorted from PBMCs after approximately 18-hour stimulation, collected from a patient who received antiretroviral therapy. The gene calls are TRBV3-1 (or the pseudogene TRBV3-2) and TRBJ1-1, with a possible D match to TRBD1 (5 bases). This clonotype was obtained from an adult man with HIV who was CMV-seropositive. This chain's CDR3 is CATSGSTEAFF. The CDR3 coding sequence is TGTGCCACCTCAGGGAGCACTGAAGCTTTCTTT.